This T cell receptor (beta chain) stems from a study of blood T cell repertoires in COVID-19. Background on the study: Some COVID-19 samples were acute and others convalescent; all came from the United States, Italy and Spain.

Data came from immunoSEQ multiplex PCR; TCRdb stores just in-frame clones and leaves some out. The sample holds 110,000 to 150,000 clones, about 80% seen once. Germline V gene lookup returns CDR1 SEHNR and CDR2 FQNEAQ (reference sequence). After removal of 4 bases from V and 5 bases from J, the junction contained 7 bases not matched to a gene. The CDR3 extends over 15 amino acids. The specimen sequenced was PBMCs or T cells enriched from blood (not recorded which). This receptor was taken from a woman in her 50s who had recovered from COVID-19. This rearrangement joins TRBV7-9 to TRBJ1-4; 7 bases map to TRBD1. The CDR3 loop reads CASSYTGTENEKLFF. For the CDR3, the DNA is TGTGCCAGCAGCTATACCGGGACAGAAAATGAAAAACTGTTTTTT.